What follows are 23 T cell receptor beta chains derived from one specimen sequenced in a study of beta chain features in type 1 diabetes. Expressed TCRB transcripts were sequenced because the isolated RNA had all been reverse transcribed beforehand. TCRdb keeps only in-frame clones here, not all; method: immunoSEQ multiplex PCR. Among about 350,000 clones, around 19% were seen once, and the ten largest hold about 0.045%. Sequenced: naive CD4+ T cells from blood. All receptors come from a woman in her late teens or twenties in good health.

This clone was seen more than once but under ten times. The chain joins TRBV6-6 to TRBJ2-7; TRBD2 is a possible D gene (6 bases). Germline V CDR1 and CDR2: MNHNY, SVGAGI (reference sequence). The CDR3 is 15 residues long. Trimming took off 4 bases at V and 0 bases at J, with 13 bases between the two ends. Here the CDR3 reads CASSSGGWSSYEQYF. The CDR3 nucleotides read TGTGCCAGCAGTTCTGGGGGGTGGAGCTCCTACGAGCAGTACTTC.

The CDR3 sequence: CASSWTSGNTGELFF. The CDR3, as DNA: TGTGCCAGCAGCTGGACTAGCGGGAACACCGGGGAGCTGTTTTTT. The chain employs TRBV7-6 and TRBJ2-2, with 10 bases matching TRBD2. Losses at the gene ends were 4 bases for V and 1 base for J; bases not matched to a gene: 0. In germline, CDR1 is SGHVS, CDR2 FNYEAQ. There are 15 residues in the CDR3.

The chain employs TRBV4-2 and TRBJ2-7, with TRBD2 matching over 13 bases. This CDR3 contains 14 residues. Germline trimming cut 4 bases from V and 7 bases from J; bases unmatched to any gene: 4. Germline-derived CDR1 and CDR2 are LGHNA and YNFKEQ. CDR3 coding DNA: TGTGCCAGCAGCCGTGGACTAGCGGGAGCTGAGCAGTACTTC. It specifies CASSRGLAGAEQYF.

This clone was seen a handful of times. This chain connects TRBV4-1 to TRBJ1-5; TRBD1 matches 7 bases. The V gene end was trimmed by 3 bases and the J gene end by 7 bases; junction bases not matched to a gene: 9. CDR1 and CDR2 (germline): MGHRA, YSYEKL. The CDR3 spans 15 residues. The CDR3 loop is CASSQTSTGIQPQHF. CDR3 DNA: TGCGCCAGCAGCCAGACCTCGACAGGGATCCAGCCCCAGCATTTT.

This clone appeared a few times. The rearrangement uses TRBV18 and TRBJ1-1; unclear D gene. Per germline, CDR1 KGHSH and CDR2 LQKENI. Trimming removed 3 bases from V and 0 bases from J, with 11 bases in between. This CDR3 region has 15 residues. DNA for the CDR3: TGTGCCAGCTCACCCTCTACGACTGTGAACACTGAAGCTTTCTTT. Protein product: CASSPSTTVNTEAFF.

The CDR3 sequence is CASSEWYEQFF. DNA for the CDR3: TGTGCCAGCAGCGAGTGGTACGAGCAGTTCTTC. V usage is TRBV7-2 and J usage is TRBJ2-1; D gene uncertain. Germline assignment: CDR1 SGHTA and CDR2 FQGNSA. The V gene lost 5 bases and the J gene lost 10 bases, with 9 bases spanning the gap. The CDR3 has 11 residues.

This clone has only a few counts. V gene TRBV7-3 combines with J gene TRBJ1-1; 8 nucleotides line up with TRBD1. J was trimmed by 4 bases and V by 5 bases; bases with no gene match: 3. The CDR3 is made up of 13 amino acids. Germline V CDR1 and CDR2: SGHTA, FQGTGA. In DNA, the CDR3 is TGTGCCAGCAGCGCAGGGGGCTCCACTGAAGCTTTCTTT. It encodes CASSAGGSTEAFF. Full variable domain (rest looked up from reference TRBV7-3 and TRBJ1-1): GAGVSQTPSNKVTEKGKYVELRCDPISGHTALYWYRQSLGQGPEFLIYFQGTGAADDSGLPNDRFFAVRPEGSVSTLKIQRTERGDSAVYLCASSAGGSTEAFFGQGTRLTVV.

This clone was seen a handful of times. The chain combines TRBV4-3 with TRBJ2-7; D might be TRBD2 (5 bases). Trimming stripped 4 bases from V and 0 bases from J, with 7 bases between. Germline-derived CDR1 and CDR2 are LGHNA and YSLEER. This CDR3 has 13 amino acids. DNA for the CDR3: TGCGCCAGCAGCCCTGGGAGCTCCTACGAGCAGTACTTC. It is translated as CASSPGSSYEQYF.

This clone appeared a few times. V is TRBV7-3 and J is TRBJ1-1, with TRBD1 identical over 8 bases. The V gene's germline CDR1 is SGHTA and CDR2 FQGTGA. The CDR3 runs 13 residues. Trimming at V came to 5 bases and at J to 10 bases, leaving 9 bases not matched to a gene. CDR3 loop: CASSQSQGGTAFF. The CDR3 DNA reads TGTGCCAGCAGCCAATCACAGGGGGGGACAGCTTTCTTT.

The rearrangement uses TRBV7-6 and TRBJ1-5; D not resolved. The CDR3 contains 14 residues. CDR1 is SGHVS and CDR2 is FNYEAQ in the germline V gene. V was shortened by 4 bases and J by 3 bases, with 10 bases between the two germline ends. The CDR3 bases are TGTGCCAGCAGCTCAACGGGGTCCAATCAGCCCCAGCATTTT. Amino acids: CASSSTGSNQPQHF.

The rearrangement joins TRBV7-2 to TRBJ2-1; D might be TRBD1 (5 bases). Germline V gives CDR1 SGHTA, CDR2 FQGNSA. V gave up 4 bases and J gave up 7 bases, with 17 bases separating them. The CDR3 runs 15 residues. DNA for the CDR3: TGTGCCAGCAGCTCCCAGGCTAGGGGTCAGAATGAGCAGTTCTTC. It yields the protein CASSSQARGQNEQFF.

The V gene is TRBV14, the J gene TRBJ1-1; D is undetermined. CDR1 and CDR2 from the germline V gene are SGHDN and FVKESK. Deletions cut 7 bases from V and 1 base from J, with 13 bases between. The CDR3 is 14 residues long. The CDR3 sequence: CASTSMGANTEAFF. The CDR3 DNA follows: TGTGCCAGCACCTCCATGGGCGCGAACACTGAAGCTTTCTTT.

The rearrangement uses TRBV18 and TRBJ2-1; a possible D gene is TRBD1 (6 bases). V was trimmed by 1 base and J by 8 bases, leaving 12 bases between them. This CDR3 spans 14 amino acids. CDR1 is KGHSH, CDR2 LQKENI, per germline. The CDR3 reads CASSPLARGHEQFF. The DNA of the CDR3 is TGTGCCAGCTCACCACTGGCCAGGGGACATGAGCAGTTCTTC.

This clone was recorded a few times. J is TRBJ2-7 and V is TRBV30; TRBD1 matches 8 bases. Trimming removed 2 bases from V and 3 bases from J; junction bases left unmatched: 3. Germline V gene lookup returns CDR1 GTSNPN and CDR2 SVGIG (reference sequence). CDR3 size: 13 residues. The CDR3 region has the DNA TGTGCCTGGAGTTTCGACAGGGGCTACGAGCAGTACTTC. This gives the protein CAWSFDRGYEQYF.

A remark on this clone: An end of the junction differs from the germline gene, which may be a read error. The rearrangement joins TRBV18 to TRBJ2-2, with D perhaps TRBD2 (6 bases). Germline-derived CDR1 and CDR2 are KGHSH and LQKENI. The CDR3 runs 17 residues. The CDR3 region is CASSPSDAGLNAGELFF. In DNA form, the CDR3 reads TGTGCCAGCTCACCGTCGGATGCGGGGCTGAACGCCGGGGAGCTGTTTTTT.

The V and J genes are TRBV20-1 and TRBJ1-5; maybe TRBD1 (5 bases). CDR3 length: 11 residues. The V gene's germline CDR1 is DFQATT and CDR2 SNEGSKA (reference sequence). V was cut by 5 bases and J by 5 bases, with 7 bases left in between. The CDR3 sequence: CSAGGDQPQHF. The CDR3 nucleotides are TGCAGTGCTGGGGGGGATCAGCCCCAGCATTTT.

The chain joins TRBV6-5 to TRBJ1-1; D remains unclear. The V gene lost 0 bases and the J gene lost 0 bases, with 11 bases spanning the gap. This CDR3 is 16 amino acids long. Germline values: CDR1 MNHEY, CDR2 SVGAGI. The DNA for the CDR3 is TGTGCCAGCAGTTACTCGATTTTTGGCTTGAACACTGAAGCTTTCTTT. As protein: CASSYSIFGLNTEAFF.

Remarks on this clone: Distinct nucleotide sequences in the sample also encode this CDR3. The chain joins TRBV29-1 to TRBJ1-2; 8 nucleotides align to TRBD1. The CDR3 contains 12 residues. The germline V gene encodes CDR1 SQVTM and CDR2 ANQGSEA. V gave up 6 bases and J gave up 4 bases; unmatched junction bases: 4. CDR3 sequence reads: CSVGQGGYGYTF. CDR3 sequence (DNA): TGCAGCGTAGGACAGGGAGGCTATGGCTACACCTTC.

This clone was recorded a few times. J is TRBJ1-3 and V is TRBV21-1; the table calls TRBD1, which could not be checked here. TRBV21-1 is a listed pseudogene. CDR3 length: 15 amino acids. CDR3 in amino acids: CASSKEGTVGNTIYF. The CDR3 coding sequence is TGTGCCAGCAGCAAAGAAGGGACAGTTGGAAACACCATATATTTT.

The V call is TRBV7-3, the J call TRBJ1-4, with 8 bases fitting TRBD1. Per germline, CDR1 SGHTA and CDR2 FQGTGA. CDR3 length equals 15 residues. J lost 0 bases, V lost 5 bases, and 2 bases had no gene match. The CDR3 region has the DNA TGTGCCAGCAGCCAGACAGGGGCAACTAATGAAAAACTGTTTTTT. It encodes CASSQTGATNEKLFF.

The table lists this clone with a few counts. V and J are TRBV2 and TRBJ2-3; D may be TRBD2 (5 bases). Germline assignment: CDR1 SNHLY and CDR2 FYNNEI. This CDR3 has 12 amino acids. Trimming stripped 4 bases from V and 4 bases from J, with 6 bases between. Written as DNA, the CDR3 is TGTGCCAGCAGTGTCGGGGCAGATACGCAGTATTTT. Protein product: CASSVGADTQYF. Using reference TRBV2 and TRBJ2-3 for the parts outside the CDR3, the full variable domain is EPEVTQTPSHQVTQMGQEVILRCVPISNHLYFYWYRQILGQKVEFLVSFYNNEISEKSEIFDDQFSVERPDGSNFTLKIRSTKLEDSAMYFCASSVGADTQYFGPGTRLTVL.

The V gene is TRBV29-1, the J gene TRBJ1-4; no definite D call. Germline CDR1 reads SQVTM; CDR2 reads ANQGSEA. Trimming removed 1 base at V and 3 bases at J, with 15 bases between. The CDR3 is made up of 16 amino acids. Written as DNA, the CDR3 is TGCAGCGTTGAAGGTTCCCAAAGCGGTGCTAATGAAAAACTGTTTTTT. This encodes CSVEGSQSGANEKLFF.

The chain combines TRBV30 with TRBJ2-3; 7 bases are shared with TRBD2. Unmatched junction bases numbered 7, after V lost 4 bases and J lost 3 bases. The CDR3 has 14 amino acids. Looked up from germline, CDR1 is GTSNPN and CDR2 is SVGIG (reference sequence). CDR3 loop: CAWKAGVSTDTQYF. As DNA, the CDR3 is TGTGCCTGGAAGGCGGGAGTCTCTACAGATACGCAGTATTTT.